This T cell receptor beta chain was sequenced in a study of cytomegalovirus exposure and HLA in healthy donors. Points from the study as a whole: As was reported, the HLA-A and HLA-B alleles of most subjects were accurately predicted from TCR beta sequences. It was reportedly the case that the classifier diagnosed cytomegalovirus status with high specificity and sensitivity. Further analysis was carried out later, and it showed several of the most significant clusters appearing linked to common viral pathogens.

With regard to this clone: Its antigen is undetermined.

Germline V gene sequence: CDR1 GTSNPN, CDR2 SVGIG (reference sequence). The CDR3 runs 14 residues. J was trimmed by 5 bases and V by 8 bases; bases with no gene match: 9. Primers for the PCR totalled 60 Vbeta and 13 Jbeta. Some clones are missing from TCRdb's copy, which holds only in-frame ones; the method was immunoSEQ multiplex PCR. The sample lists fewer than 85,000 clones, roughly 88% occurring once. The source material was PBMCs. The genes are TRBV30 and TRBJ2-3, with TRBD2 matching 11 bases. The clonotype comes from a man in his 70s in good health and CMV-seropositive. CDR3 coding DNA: TGTGCCCGGACTGTAGCGGGAGGGCGAGATACGCAGTATTTT. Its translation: CARTVAGGRDTQYF.